These 32 T cell receptor beta chains share one sample of origin, sequenced in a study of monozygotic twins with inflammatory bowel disease. TCRdb reprocessed the 5' RACE reads and keeps a single row for each CDR3 protein, giving no DNA. The table for this sample gives some 150,000 distinct CDR3 sequences. Sequencing was performed on blood. The receptor source for this set is a human donor with ulcerative colitis or Crohn's disease, or a healthy co-twin of an affected twin (not recorded which).

The gene calls are TRBV9 and TRBJ1-5; the TCRdb D gene call, TRBD1, has no DNA to confirm it. Germline-derived CDR1 and CDR2 are SGDLS and YYNGEE. The CDR3 spans 15 residues. CDR3 region: CASSVRPGTGQPQHF.

The genes are TRBV20-1 and TRBJ2-5; TCRdb gives TRBD1 as the D gene, but with no DNA this cannot be confirmed. CDR1 is DFQATT, CDR2 SNEGSKA, per germline (reference sequence). CDR3 length: 15 residues. CDR3 amino acids: CSASSGQGALETQYF.

This chain uses TRBV6-2 or TRBV6-3 with TRBJ2-3; with no DNA, the TCRdb D assignment of TRBD1 cannot be verified. Per the germline V gene, CDR1 is MNHEY and CDR2 is SVGEGT. The CDR3 consists of 15 residues. CDR3 loop: CASSYGMGGADTQYF.

The chain links TRBV4-2 to TRBJ1-2; TCRdb proposes TRBD1, but this gene call is untestable without DNA. CDR3 size: 14 residues. Germline assignment: CDR1 LGHNA and CDR2 YNFKEQ. The CDR3 reads CASSQRGGVYGYTF.

The chain couples TRBV11-2 to TRBJ2-7. This CDR3 spans 13 amino acids. The germline CDR1 and CDR2 sequences are SGHAT and FQNNGV. The CDR3 region is CASSLNRNYEQYF. The full variable domain, with the rest looked up from reference TRBV11-2 and TRBJ2-7, is EAGVAQSPRYKIIEKRQSVAFWCNPISGHATLYWYQQILGQGPKLLIQFQNNGVVDDSQLPKDRFSAERLKGVDSTLKIQPAKLEDSAVYLCASSLNRNYEQYFGPGTRLTVT.

The J gene is TRBJ2-2, the V gene TRBV12-3 or TRBV12-4. This CDR3 has 13 residues. The CDR3 reads CASSLIHTGELFF.

V is TRBV15 and J is TRBJ2-3; with no DNA, the TCRdb D assignment of TRBD1 cannot be verified. This CDR3 is 14 amino acids long. CDR1 LNHNV and CDR2 YYDKDF come from the germline V gene (reference sequence). The CDR3 sequence is CATSRDRGRNTQYF.

This chain links TRBV2 with TRBJ2-6. Germline V CDR1 and CDR2: SNHLY, FYNNEI. The CDR3 loop spans 14 amino acids. The CDR3 sequence is CASRNGSGANVLTF.

The genes are TRBV7-2 and TRBJ2-2; as DNA is missing, the TRBD1 call by TCRdb cannot be tested. The germline V gene has CDR1 SGHTA and CDR2 FQGNSA. The CDR3 is made up of 16 amino acids. The CDR3 is CASSPGPADDTGELFF. Full variable domain (missing parts from reference TRBV7-2 and TRBJ2-2): GAGVSQSPSNKVTEKGKDVELRCDPISGHTALYWYRQSLGQGLEFLIYFQGNSAPDKSGLPSDRFSAERTGGSVSTLTIQRTQQEDSAVYLCASSPGPADDTGELFFGEGSRLTVL.

The V call is TRBV7-9, the J call TRBJ2-1; TCRdb's D call, TRBD2, is unchecked because there is no DNA. The germline V gene encodes CDR1 SEHNR and CDR2 FQNEAQ (reference sequence). This CDR3 is built from 19 residues. CDR3 sequence reads: CASSFPEGGGPPIYNEQFF.

The rearrangement uses TRBV6-1 and TRBJ1-2; no DNA is available, so the TRBD1 call from TCRdb remains unchecked. The CDR3 is 17 residues long. Germline V gene data show CDR1 as MNHNS and CDR2 as SASEGT. CDR3 region: CASSEAGAGGLYFGYTF.

This chain connects TRBV11-3 to TRBJ2-1. CDR1 and CDR2 from the germline V gene are SGHNT and YENEEA. CDR3 length: 12 amino acids. Here the CDR3 reads CASSPQNNEQFF.

V is TRBV5-6 and J is TRBJ1-4. CDR1 and CDR2 (germline): SGHDT, YYEEEE. CDR3 length: 14 amino acids. CDR3 protein: CASSFSPSGEKLFF.

The V call is TRBV24-1, the J call TRBJ2-5; the D call of TRBD1 rests on TCRdb alone, since no DNA is present to check it. The CDR3 has 14 residues. The germline gives CDR1 KGHDR, CDR2 SFDVKD. CDR3 protein: CATSEAGGRETQYF.

The chain recombines TRBV4-1 with TRBJ2-1; TCRdb selects TRBD2, and the lack of DNA leaves this call unchecked. This CDR3 is 18 amino acids long. Per the germline V gene, CDR1 is MGHRA and CDR2 is YSYEKL. CDR3 amino acids: CASSQTPTLGLGLSEQFF.

The chain uses TRBV20-1 and TRBJ1-5; TCRdb proposes TRBD1, but this gene call is untestable without DNA. Germline V gene data show CDR1 as DFQATT and CDR2 as SNEGSKA (reference sequence). The CDR3 sequence is 13 residues long. CDR3 sequence reads: CSVGQGSNQPQHF.

The V call is TRBV7-2, the J call TRBJ1-5; TCRdb designates TRBD1, a call that cannot be tested without DNA. Germline V CDR1 and CDR2: SGHTA, FQGNSA. This CDR3 has 15 amino acids. The CDR3 is CASSRTQGADQPQHF.

CDR3: CAIGRPNEKLFF. The rearrangement links TRBV10-3 to TRBJ1-4. The CDR3 is 12 residues long. CDR1 and CDR2 from the germline V gene are ENHRY and SYGVKD.

This rearrangement joins TRBV3-1 to TRBJ1-1; the D call of TRBD1 rests on TCRdb alone, since no DNA is present to check it. CDR1 and CDR2 from the germline V gene are LGHDT and YNNKEL (reference sequence). CDR3 length: 17 amino acids. CDR3 in amino acids: CASSPRFSQGEGTEAFF.

The V and J genes are TRBV20-1 and TRBJ2-2; the TCRdb call, TRBD2, lacks DNA for checking. In germline, CDR1 is DFQATT, CDR2 SNEGSKA (reference sequence). This CDR3 is built from 18 residues. The CDR3 sequence: CSARPLTSDLSDTGELFF.

This chain uses TRBV20-1 with TRBJ2-3; checking the TCRdb D call of TRBD1 is not possible without DNA. This CDR3 is built from 15 residues. CDR1 is DFQATT and CDR2 is SNEGSKA in the germline V gene (reference sequence). Here the CDR3 reads CSASDTAYYTDTQYF.

The chain is built from TRBV27 and TRBJ1-1; TCRdb's D call of TRBD1 is untestable without DNA. The germline CDR1 and CDR2 sequences are MNHEY and SMNVEV (reference sequence). The CDR3 totals 14 residues. This CDR3 reads CASSLNRAGGAAFF.

This chain joins TRBV12-3 or TRBV12-4 and TRBJ2-3; there is no DNA to check the TCRdb D call of TRBD1. CDR3 length: 15 amino acids. The CDR3 loop is CASSLGGSGSDTQYF.

The rearrangement links TRBV7-8 to TRBJ2-1; TCRdb outputs TRBD1, but without DNA this stays unchecked. Per germline, CDR1 SGHVS and CDR2 FQNEAQ. This CDR3 has 15 amino acids. The CDR3 sequence: CASTSGTNPGNEQFF.

J is TRBJ2-1 and V is TRBV7-8; TCRdb designates TRBD1, a call that cannot be tested without DNA. The CDR3 is made up of 15 amino acids. The germline V gene has CDR1 SGHVS and CDR2 FQNEAQ. CDR3 residues: CASSLLQGAYNEQFF.

The chain employs TRBV6-5 and TRBJ1-2; TCRdb calls TRBD1, which cannot be checked without DNA. There are 12 residues in the CDR3. Per the germline V gene, CDR1 is MNHEY and CDR2 is SVGAGI. This CDR3 is CASKTGLYGYTF.

The chain carries TRBV20-1 and TRBJ1-1. The CDR3 is 14 amino acids. CDR1 is DFQATT, CDR2 SNEGSKA, per germline (reference sequence). The CDR3 sequence is CSVDSGTSNTEAFF.

The V and J genes are TRBV7-2 and TRBJ2-6; TCRdb proposes TRBD2, but this gene call is untestable without DNA. CDR1 and CDR2 (germline): SGHTA, FQGNSA. The CDR3 runs to 17 residues. The CDR3 is CASSPGLAGSGANVLTF.

The CDR3 here is CASSGRFSQETQYF. This chain uses TRBV7-2 with TRBJ2-5; TCRdb calls TRBD2, which cannot be checked without DNA. This CDR3 comprises 14 residues. Germline lookup yields CDR1 SGHTA and CDR2 FQGNSA.

V and J are TRBV10-3 and TRBJ2-1; TCRdb picks TRBD2, but there is no DNA to check that call. The CDR3 is 12 residues long. Germline V gives CDR1 ENHRY, CDR2 SYGVKD. The CDR3 reads CAIGQASDEQFF.

This chain uses TRBV6-5 with TRBJ2-3; absent DNA, TCRdb's TRBD1 call cannot be checked. The CDR3 length is 16 residues. Germline lookup yields CDR1 MNHEY and CDR2 SVGAGI. The CDR3 is CASSYSWGVGTDTQYF.

V usage is TRBV20-1 and J usage is TRBJ2-1; TCRdb returns TRBD1, unconfirmable since there is no DNA. CDR3 length equals 12 residues. Looked up from germline, CDR1 is DFQATT and CDR2 is SNEGSKA (reference sequence). Here the CDR3 reads CSASPENNEQFF.